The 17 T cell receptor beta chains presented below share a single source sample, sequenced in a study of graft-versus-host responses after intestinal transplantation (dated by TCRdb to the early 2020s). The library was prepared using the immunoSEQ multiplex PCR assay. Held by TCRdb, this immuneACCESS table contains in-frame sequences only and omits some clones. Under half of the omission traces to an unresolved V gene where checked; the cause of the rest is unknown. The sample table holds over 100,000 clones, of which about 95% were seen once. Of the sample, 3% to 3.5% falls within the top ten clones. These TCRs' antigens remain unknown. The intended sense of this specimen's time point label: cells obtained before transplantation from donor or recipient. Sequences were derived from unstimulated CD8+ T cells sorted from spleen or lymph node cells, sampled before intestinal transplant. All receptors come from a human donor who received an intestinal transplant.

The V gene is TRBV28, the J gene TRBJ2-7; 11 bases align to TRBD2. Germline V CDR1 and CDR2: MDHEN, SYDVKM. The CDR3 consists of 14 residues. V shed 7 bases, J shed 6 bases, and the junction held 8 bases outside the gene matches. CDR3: CASIGTSGSSEQYF. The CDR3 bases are TGTGCCAGCATCGGAACTAGCGGGAGTTCCGAGCAGTACTTC.

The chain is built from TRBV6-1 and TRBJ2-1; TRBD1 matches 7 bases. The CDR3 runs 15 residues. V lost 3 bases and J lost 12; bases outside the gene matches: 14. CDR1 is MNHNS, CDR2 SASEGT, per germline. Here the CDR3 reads CASSEVHGQVTGQFF. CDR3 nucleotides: TGTGCCAGCAGTGAGGTCCATGGACAGGTGACGGGGCAGTTCTTC.

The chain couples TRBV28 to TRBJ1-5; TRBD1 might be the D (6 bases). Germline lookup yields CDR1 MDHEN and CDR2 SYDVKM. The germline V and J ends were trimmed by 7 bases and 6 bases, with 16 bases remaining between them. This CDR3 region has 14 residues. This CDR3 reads CASTLGGFGQPQHF. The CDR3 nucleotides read TGTGCCAGCACCTTAGGGGGGTTTGGTCAGCCCCAGCATTTT.

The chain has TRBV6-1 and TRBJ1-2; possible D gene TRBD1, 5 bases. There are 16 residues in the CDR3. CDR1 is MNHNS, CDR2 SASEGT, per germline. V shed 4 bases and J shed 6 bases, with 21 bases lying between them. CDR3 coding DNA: TGTGCCAGCAGTGCCACGAGACGGGGGTCCCCTGATGGCTACACCTTC. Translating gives CASSATRRGSPDGYTF.

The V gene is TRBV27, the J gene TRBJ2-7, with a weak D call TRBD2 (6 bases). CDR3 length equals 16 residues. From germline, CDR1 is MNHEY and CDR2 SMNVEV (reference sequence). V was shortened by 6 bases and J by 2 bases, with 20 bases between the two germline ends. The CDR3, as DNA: TGTGCCAGCAGCAAGGACCTAAATAGCGGAACCTACGAGCAGTACTTC. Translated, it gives CASSKDLNSGTYEQYF.

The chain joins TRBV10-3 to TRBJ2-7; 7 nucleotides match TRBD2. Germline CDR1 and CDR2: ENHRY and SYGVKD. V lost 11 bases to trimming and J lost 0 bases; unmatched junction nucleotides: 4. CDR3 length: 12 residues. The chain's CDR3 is CAALADSYEQYF. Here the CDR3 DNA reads TGTGCCGCTCTAGCGGACTCCTACGAGCAGTACTTC.

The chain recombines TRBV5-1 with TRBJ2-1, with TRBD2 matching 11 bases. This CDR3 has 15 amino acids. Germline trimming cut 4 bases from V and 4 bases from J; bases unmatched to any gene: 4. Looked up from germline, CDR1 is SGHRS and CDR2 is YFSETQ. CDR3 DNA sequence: TGCGCCAGCAGCCCCGGGACTAGCGGATACAATGAGCAGTTCTTC. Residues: CASSPGTSGYNEQFF. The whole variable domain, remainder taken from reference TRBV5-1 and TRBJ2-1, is KAGVTQTPRYLIKTRGQQVTLSCSPISGHRSVSWYQQTPGQGLQFLFEYFSETQRNKGNFPGRFSGRQFSNSRSEMNVSTLELGDSALYLCASSPGTSGYNEQFFGPGTRLTVL.

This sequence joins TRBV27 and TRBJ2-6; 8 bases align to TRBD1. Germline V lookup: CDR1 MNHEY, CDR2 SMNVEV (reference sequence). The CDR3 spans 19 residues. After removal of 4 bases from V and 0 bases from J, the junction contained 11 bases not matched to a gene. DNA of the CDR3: TGTGCCAGCAGTTCCAGCCAGGGGGCGCCCACCTCTGGGGCCAACGTCCTGACTTTC. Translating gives CASSSSQGAPTSGANVLTF.

The CDR3 coding sequence is TGCGCCAGCAGCCGGGCGACCCAAGGGGCCGGGGAGCTGTTTTTT. This translates into CASSRATQGAGELFF. J is TRBJ2-2 and V is TRBV4-3, with D possibly TRBD1 on 5 matching bases. Trimming pared 4 bases from V and 6 bases from J, leaving 15 bases between. Germline V lookup: CDR1 LGHNA, CDR2 YSLEER. The CDR3 spans 15 residues.

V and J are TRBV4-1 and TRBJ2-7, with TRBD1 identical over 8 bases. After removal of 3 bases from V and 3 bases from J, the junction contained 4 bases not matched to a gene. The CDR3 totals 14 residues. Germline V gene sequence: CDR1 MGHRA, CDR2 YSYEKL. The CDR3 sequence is CASSQDRVVYEQYF. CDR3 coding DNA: TGCGCCAGCAGCCAGGACAGGGTGGTCTACGAGCAGTACTTC.

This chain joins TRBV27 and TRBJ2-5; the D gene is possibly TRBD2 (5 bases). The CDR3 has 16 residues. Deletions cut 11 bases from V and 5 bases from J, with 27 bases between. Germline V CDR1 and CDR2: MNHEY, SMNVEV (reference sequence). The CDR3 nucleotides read TGTGCCGGCGGAGTCTCGGGGTCAATGATTGTGGAGACCCAGTACTTC. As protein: CAGGVSGSMIVETQYF.

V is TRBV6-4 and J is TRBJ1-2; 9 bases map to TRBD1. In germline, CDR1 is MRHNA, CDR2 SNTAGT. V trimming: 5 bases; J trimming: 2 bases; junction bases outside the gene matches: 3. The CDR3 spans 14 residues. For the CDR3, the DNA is TGTGCCAGCAGTCCCGGGACAGGGAACTATGGCTACACCTTC. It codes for CASSPGTGNYGYTF.

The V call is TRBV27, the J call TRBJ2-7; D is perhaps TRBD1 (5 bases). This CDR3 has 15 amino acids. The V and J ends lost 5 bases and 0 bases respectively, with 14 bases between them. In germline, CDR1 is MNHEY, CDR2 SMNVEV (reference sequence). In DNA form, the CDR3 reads TGTGCCAGCAGTACCGCAGGGTATCGCTCCTACGAGCAGTACTTC. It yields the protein CASSTAGYRSYEQYF.

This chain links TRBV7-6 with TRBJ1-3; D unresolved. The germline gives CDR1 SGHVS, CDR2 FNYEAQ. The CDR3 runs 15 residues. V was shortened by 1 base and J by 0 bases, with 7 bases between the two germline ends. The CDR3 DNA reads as TGTGCCAGCAGCTTAGTAACAGCCTCTGGAAACACCATATATTTT. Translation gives CASSLVTASGNTIYF.

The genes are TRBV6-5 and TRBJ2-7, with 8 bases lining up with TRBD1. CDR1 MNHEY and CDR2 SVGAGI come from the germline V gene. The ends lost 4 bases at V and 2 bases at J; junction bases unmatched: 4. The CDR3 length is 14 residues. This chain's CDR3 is CASSSGTGTYEQYF. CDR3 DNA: TGTGCCAGCAGTTCAGGGACAGGAACCTACGAGCAGTACTTC.

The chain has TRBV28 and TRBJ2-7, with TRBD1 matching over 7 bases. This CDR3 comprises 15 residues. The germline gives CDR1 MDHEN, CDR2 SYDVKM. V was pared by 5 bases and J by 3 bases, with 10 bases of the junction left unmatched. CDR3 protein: CASSLGTETFYEQYF. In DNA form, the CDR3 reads TGTGCCAGCAGTCTCGGGACAGAAACTTTCTACGAGCAGTACTTC.

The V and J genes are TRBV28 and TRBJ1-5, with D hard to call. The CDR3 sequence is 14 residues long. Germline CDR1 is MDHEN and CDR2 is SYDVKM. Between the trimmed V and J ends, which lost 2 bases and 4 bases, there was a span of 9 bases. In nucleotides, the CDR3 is TGTGCCAGCAGTTTAGTTGACACTAATCAGCCCCAGCATTTT. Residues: CASSLVDTNQPQHF.